The T cell receptor beta chain described here comes from a study of blood T cell repertoires in COVID-19 (dated by TCRdb to 2018 to 2021). A note on the overall study: Collaborator samples came from the United States, Italy and Spain and covered acute and convalescent phases of COVID-19. Where HLA class I and class II types were available, the types were taken from metadata supplied by the sample provider, not from assay-based typing. Nearly every sample came with metadata listing a de-identified subject ID, COVID-19 status, age in years and sex. The repertoires were released in a freely available public database meant as a resource for research on the immune response to SARS-CoV-2. The prospective study material was composed of cDNA or gDNA derived from T cells, B-cell-depleted T cells, or PBMCs. Subjects who had been exposed to COVID-19, were actively infected with it, or had recovered from it provided the deeply sampled blood TCRbeta repertoires that made up the dataset. The samples were drawn from two sources: the first 160 participants of the ongoing ImmuneRACE study, and 1,000 to 1,500 subjects contributed by 6 global collaborators.

This clone was observed a few times. Its antigen is unknown. The record has no base qualities; no much larger clone is one base away. The sample contains more than one DNA sequence encoding this CDR3. Inclusive of the bounding cysteine and phenylalanine, the CDR3 is 14 residues long. The sequence is cut down to CDR3 DNA, 42 bases in frame from base 1. Per the germline V gene, SGHDN is the CDR1 and FVKESK is the CDR2. The junction shows trimming of 0 bases on V and 7 bases on J, plus 7 bases between the germline ends. TCRbeta CDR3 regions were amplified from genomic DNA by means of the immunoSEQ Assay, a bias-controlled multiplex PCR. In the source study's methods: The number of nucleated cells in each sample was estimated by amplification of reference gene primers within the assay. To quantify the absolute abundance of each unique TCRbeta CDR3 rearrangement, sequence reads were collapsed and filtered. For each sample, productive Simpson clonality was calculated as the square root of Simpson's diversity index across productive rearrangements. Entries here come from immuneACCESS through TCRdb and include only in-frame sequences with V and J called. Some clones fail to appear in such tables; in the studies checked, an unresolved V gene covers under half of the shortfall, and the cause of the remainder is unknown. V, J and clone size derive from that table, while D and trimming were established from the DNA sequence. In this sample the table shows about 180,000 clones, 75% to 85% of which occur a single time. The biggest ten clones account for roughly 1.4% of the sample.

Each collaborating institution followed its own protocols to collect whole blood in K2EDTA tubes. For TCRbeta analysis, collaborator samples were shipped as frozen whole blood, as isolated PBMCs, or as DNA extracted from either sample type. Study-wide conclusions, independent of this receptor: How much clinical and demographic metadata was included differed by source and by participant, and the metadata was provided uncurated.

The clonotype originates from a human donor in a cohort sampled during active COVID-19. Rearrangement joined TRBV14 to TRBJ1-6; TRBD1 might be the D gene, on 5 matching bases. The sample consisted of peripheral blood. The CDR3 reads CASSQDRGNSPLHF. The sequenced DNA: TGTGCCAGCAGCCAAGATCGGGGGAATTCACCCCTCCACTTT.